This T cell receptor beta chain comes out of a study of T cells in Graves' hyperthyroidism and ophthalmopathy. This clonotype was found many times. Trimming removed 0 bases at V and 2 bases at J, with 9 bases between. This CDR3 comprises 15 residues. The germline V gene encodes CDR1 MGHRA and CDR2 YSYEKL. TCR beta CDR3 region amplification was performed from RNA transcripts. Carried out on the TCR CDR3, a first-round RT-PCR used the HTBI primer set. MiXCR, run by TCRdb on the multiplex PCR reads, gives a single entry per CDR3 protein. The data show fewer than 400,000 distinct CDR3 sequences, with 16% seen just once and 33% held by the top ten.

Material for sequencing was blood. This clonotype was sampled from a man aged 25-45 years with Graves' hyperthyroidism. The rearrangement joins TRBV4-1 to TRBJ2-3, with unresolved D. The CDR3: CASSQEEANTDTQYF. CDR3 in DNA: TGCGCCAGCAGCCAAGAGGAAGCGAACACAGATACGCAGTATTTT.